The TCR beta chain described here comes from a study of T cell changes during pregnancy in multiple sclerosis. Germline assignment: CDR1 SGHVS and CDR2 FQNEAQ. The CDR3 sequence is 18 residues long. The ends lost 5 bases at V and 0 bases at J; junction bases unmatched: 11. The table came from immunoSEQ multiplex PCR; TCRdb's copy has only in-frame clones and leaves some out. In the table there are some 49,000 clones, about 91% of which are singletons. The chain couples TRBV7-8 to TRBJ1-5, with 9 bases lining up with TRBD1. Sequenced material: CD8+ T cells from peripheral blood mononuclear cells, taken in the second trimester of pregnancy. This TCR was recovered from a female donor with multiple sclerosis, enrolled in a pregnancy study. This CDR3 is CASSPSGTGIYSNQPQHF. The CDR3 region has the DNA TGTGCCAGCAGCCCTTCCGGGACAGGGATTTATAGCAATCAGCCCCAGCATTTT.